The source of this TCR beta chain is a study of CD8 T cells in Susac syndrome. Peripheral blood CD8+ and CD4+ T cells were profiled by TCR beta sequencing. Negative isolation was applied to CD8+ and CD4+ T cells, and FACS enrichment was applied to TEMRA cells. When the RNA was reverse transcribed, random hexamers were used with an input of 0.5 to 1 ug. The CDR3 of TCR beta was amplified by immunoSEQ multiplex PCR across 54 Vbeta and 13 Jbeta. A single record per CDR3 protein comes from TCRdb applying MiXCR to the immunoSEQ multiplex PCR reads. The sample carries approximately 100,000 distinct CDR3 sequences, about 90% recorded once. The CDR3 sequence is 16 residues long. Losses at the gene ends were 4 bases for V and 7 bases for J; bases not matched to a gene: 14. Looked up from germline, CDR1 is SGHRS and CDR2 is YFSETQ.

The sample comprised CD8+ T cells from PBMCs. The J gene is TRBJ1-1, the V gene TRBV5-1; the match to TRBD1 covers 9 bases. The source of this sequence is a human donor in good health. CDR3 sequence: CASSILTPGQGGEAFF. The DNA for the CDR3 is TGCGCCAGCAGCATTTTGACTCCGGGACAGGGCGGTGAAGCTTTCTTT.